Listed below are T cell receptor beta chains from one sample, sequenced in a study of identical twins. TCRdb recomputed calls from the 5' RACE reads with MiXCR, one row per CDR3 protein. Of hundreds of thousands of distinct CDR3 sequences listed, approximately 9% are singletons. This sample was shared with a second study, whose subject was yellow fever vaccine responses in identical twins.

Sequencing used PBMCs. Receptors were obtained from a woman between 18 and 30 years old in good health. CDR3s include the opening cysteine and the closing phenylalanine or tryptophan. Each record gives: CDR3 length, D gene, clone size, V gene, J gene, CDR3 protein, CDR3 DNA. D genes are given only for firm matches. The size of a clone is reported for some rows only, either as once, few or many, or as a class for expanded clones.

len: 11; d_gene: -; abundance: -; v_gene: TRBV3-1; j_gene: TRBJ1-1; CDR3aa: CASSRLTEAFF; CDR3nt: TGTGCCAGCAGCCGGCTCACTGAAGCTTTCTTT
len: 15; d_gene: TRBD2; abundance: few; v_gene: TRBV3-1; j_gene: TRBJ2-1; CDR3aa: CASSLSGGHYNEQFF; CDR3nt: TGTGCCAGCAGTCTTAGCGGGGGACACTACAATGAGCAGTTCTTC
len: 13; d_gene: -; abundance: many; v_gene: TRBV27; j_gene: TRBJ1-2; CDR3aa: CASSLRQSYGYTF; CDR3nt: TGTGCCAGCAGTTTAAGGCAGTCCTATGGCTACACCTTC
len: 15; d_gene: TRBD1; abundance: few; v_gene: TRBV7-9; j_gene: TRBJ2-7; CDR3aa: CASSSGQVNTYEQYF; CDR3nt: TGTGCCAGCAGCTCGGGACAGGTTAACACCTACGAGCAGTACTTC
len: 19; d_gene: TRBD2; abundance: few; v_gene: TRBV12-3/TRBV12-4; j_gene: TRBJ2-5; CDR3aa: CASSLRGGSGRLGKETQYF; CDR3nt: TGTGCCAGCAGTTTACGGGGGGGTAGCGGGAGGTTGGGTAAAGAGACCCAGTACTTC
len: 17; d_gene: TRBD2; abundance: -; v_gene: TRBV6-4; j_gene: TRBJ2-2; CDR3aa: CASSASGGALNTGELFF; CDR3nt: TGTGCCAGCAGTGCCAGCGGGGGGGCCTTGAACACCGGGGAGCTGTTTTTT
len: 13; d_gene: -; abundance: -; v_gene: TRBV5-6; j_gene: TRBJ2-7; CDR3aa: CAMSRGPGYEQYF; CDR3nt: TGTGCCATGAGCCGCGGGCCCGGGTACGAGCAGTACTTC
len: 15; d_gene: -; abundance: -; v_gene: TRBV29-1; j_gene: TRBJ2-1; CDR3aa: CSGTRASSSYNEQFF; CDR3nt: TGCAGCGGGACGAGGGCAAGTAGCTCCTACAATGAGCAGTTCTTC
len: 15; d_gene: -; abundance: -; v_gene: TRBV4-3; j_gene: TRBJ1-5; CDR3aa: CASSQDRFGNQPQHF; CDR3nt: TGCGCCAGCAGCCAAGACAGGTTCGGCAATCAGCCCCAGCATTTT
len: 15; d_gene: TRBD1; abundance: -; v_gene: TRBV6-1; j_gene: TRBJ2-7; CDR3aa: CASSEAGPGGYEQYF; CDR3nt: TGTGCCAGCAGTGAAGCGGGTCCAGGGGGCTACGAGCAGTACTTC
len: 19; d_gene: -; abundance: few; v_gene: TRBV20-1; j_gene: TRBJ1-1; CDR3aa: CSARDFWMVEQAMNTEAFF; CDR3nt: TGCAGTGCTAGAGATTTCTGGATGGTGGAGCAAGCCATGAACACTGAAGCTTTCTTT
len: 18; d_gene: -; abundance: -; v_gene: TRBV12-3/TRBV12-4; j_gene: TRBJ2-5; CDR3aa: CASSLVGLGGGFGETQYF; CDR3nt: TGTGCCAGCAGTTTAGTAGGCCTCGGAGGAGGTTTTGGAGAGACCCAGTACTTC
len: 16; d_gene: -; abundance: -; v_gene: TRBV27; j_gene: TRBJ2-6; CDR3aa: CASGRWGGTGANVLTF; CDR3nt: TGTGCCAGCGGTCGCTGGGGCGGAACTGGGGCCAACGTCCTGACTTTC
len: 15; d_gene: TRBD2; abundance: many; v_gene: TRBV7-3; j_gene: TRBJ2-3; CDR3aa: CASSLVAGGADTQYF; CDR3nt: TGTGCCAGCAGCTTAGTAGCGGGGGGCGCAGATACGCAGTATTTT
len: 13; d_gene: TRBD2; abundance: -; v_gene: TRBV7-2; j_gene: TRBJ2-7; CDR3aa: CASQGTSGYEQYF; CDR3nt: TGTGCCAGCCAAGGGACTAGCGGCTACGAGCAGTACTTC
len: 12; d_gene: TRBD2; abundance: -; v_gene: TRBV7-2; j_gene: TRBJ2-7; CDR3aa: CASDGGGMEQYF; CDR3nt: TGTGCCAGCGACGGGGGGGGAATGGAGCAGTACTTC